The source of this TCR beta chain is a study of T cell repertoires in cytomegalovirus infection. Study background: Indicated by public TCR beta signatures were CMV infection and matching HLA type. The study, taken as a whole, reports: Individuals carrying CMV plus the relevant HLA were identified by cumulative frequency of public TCR beta families. The response measured ex vivo was dominated by TCR beta clonotypes (HLA-C-restricted and CMV-specific).

Each CDR3 protein gets one entry after TCRdb re-called the reads with MiXCR. This table holds 160,000 or so distinct CDR3 sequences, 23% found once. The CDR3 is made up of 15 amino acids. Between the trimmed V and J ends, which lost 7 bases and 4 bases, there was a span of 16 bases. Germline V gene sequence: CDR1 LNHDA, CDR2 SQIVND (reference sequence). Details on this clonotype: Antigen specificity is unknown.

The TCR originated in a human donor in good health (CMV status not recorded). Some clones in this sample may be carry-over from other donors' samples. The chain combines TRBV19 with TRBJ1-4, with D possibly matching TRBD1 (5 bases). The specimen sequenced was PBMCs. This CDR3 reads CASNLRANRNEKLFF. DNA of the CDR3: TGTGCCAGTAACCTCAGGGCCAATCGTAATGAAAAACTGTTTTTT. The full variable domain, in which reference TRBV19 and TRBJ1-4 provide the parts outside the CDR3, is DGGITQSPKYLFRKEGQNVTLSCEQNLNHDAMYWYRQDPGQGLRLIYYSQIVNDFQKGDIAEGYSVSREKKESFPLTVTSAQKNPTAFYLCASNLRANRNEKLFFGSGTQLSVL.